What follows are 8 T cell receptor beta chains derived from one specimen sequenced in a study of tumor and adjacent non-tumor tissue in lung cancer. TCRbeta libraries were built with three rounds of nested PCR, modified from ARM-PCR. TCRdb fed the multiplex PCR reads into MiXCR, producing one record per CDR3 protein. Of 75,000 to 95,000 distinct CDR3 sequences listed, roughly two thirds are singletons. No cell sorting was done before RNA was extracted from the tissue. The sequencing input was lung tumor tissue. These receptors originate from a woman aged 35 to 49 with non-small cell lung cancer.

As to this clonotype: One junction end does not reproduce the germline sequence, and a read error may be involved. This chain links TRBV29-1 with TRBJ2-5, with 8 positions matching TRBD1. This CDR3 is 15 amino acids long. Germline assignment: CDR1 SQVTM and CDR2 ANQGSEA. Here the CDR3 reads CIVVVWDRSQETQYF. The CDR3 bases are TGCATCGTTGTAGTATGGGACAGGAGTCAAGAGACACAGTACTTC.

This clonotype appeared many times. CDR3 sequence (DNA): TGCGCCAGCAGCTTCTCGGGCAGTTTAAACTATGGCTACACCTTC. This encodes CASSFSGSLNYGYTF. The chain employs TRBV5-1 and TRBJ1-2, with D unresolved. The germline gives CDR1 SGHRS, CDR2 YFSETQ. This CDR3 contains 15 residues. V was cut by 2 bases and J by 2 bases, with 13 bases left in between.

About this clonotype itself: Since no conserved phenylalanine or tryptophan closes the CDR3, a read error is the likely cause. This sequence joins TRBV5-6 and TRBJ2-5; no reliable D call. There are 14 residues in the CDR3. Germline V CDR1 and CDR2: SGHDT, YYEEEE. The CDR3 is CASSLASGQETQYS. CDR3 in DNA: TGTGCGAGCAGCTTGGCCTCGGGCCAAGAGACCCAGTACTCC.

Details on this clonotype: At one end the junction does not follow the germline gene, possibly because of a read error. The J gene is TRBJ1-3, the V gene TRBV5-6; perhaps TRBD1 as D (5 bases). Germline V CDR1 and CDR2: SGHDT, YYEEEE. This CDR3 has 13 amino acids. CDR3 DNA: TGTGCCAGCAGCTTGTGGGGGGGAAACATCATATATTTT. Protein product: CASSLWGGNIIYF.

Regarding this clonotype: This is likely a read error, given that the CDR3 carries no conserved phenylalanine or tryptophan at its end. This chain joins TRBV12-3 or TRBV12-4 and TRBJ1-4; possibly TRBD1 for D (5 bases). This CDR3 region has 14 residues. The V gene lost 7 bases and the J gene lost 3 bases, with 12 bases spanning the gap. The CDR3 sequence: CASTDSTANEKLFL. CDR3 sequence (DNA): TGTGCCAGCACCGACAGCACAGCTAATGAAAAACTGTTTTTG.

On this clonotype: A read error may produce the germline difference seen at one junction end. V usage is TRBV2 and J usage is TRBJ2-1; TRBD2 aligns across 12 bases. Looked up from germline, CDR1 is SNHLY and CDR2 is FYNNEI. The length of the CDR3 is 15 residues. The CDR3 sequence: CAISALAGGNKEQLF. The CDR3 DNA is TGTGCCATCAGTGCCCTAGCGGGGGGGAACAAAGAGCAGCTCTTC.

The chain uses TRBV29-1 and TRBJ2-1; D gene uncertain. There are 14 residues in the CDR3. The germline CDR1 and CDR2 sequences are SQVTM and ANQGSEA. The germline V and J ends were trimmed by 4 bases and 4 bases, with 14 bases remaining between them. CDR3: CSVVETPFYNEQFF. For the CDR3, the DNA is TGCAGCGTTGTTGAGACCCCATTTTACAATGAGCAGTTCTTC.

The chain couples TRBV6-5 to TRBJ1-6; D might be TRBD1 (5 bases). The CDR3 is 12 amino acids. Trimming shortened V by 6 bases and J by 14 bases, and 14 bases separated the two germline ends. In germline, CDR1 is MNHEY, CDR2 SVGAGI. CDR3 amino acids: CASSRTRTSLHF. The CDR3 nucleotides read TGTGCCAGCAGCCGGACCAGGACATCCCTCCACTTT.